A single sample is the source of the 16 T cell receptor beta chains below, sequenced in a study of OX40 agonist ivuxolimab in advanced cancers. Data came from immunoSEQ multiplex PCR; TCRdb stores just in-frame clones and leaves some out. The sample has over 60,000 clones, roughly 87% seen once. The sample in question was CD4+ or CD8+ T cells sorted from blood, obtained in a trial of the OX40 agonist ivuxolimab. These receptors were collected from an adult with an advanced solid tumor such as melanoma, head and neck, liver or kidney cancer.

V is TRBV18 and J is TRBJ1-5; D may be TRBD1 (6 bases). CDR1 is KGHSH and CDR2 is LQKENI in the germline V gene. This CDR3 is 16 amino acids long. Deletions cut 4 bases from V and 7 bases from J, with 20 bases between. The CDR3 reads CASSRNNLQGQQPQHF. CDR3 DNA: TGTGCCAGCTCACGAAATAATCTACAGGGCCAGCAGCCCCAGCATTTT.

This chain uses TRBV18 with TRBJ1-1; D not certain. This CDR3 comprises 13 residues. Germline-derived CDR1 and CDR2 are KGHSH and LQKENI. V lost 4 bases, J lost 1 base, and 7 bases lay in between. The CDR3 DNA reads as TGTGCCAGCTCACTCGGAGAGAACACTGAAGCTTTCTTT. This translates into CASSLGENTEAFF. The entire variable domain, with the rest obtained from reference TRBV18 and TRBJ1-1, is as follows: NAGVMQNPRHLVRRRGQEARLRCSPMKGHSHVYWYRQLPEEGLKFMVYLQKENIIDESGMPKERFSAEFPKEGPSILRIQQVVRGDSAAYFCASSLGENTEAFFGQGTRLTVV.

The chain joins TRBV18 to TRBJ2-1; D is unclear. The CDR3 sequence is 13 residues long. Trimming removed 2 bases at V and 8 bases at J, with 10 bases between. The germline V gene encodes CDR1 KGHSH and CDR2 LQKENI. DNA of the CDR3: TGTGCCAGCTCACCAAAACCGGACCATGAGCAGTTCTTC. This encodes CASSPKPDHEQFF.

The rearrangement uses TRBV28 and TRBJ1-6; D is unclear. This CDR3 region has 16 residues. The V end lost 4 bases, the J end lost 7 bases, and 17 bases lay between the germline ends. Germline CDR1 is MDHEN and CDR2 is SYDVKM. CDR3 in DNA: TGTGCCAGCAGTTCGCCAGCGTCAATCGAGAATTCACCCCTCCACTTT. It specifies CASSSPASIENSPLHF. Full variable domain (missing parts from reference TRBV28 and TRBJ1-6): DVKVTQSSRYLVKRTGEKVFLECVQDMDHENMFWYRQDPGLGLRLIYFSYDVKMKEKGDIPEGYSVSREKKERFSLILESASTNQTSMYLCASSSPASIENSPLHFGNGTRLTVT.

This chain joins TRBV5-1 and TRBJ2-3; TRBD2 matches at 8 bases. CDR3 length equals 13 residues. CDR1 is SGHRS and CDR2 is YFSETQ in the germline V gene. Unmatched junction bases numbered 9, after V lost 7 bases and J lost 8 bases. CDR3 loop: CASSGGAGGTQYF. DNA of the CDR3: TGCGCCAGCTCGGGGGGGGCCGGGGGTACGCAGTATTTT.

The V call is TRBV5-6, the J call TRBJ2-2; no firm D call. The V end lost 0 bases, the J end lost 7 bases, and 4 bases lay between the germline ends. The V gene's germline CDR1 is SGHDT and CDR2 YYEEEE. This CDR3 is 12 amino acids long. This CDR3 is CASSLVGGELFF. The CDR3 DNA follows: TGTGCCAGCAGCTTGGTAGGCGGGGAGCTGTTTTTT.

CDR3 sequence reads: CASSYATSGRHEQYF. The CDR3 nucleotides read TGTGCCAGCAGTTACGCGACTAGCGGGAGACACGAGCAGTACTTC. This chain uses TRBV6-5 with TRBJ2-7, with TRBD2 matching over 12 bases. CDR3 length: 15 residues. V gave up 2 bases and J gave up 5 bases; unmatched junction bases: 4. The germline gives CDR1 MNHEY, CDR2 SVGAGI.

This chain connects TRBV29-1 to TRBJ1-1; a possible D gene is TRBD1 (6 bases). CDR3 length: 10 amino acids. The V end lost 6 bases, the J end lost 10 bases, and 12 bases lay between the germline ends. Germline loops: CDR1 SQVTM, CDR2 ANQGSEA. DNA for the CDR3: TGCAGCGTCAGGACAGAGGTAGCTTTCTTT. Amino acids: CSVRTEVAFF.

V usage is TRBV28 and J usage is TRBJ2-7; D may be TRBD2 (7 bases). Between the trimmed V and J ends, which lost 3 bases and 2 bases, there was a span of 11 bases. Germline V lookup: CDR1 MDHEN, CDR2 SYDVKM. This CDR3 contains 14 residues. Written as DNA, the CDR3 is TGTGCCAGCAGTTTTCCGGGGGGCCCCTACGAGCAGTACTTC. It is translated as CASSFPGGPYEQYF.

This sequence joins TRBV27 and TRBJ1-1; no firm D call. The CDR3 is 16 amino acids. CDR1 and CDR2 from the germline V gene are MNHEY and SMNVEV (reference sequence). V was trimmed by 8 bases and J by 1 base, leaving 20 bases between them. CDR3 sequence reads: CASSLRLGQANTEAFF. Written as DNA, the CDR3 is TGTGCCAGCTCCCTCCGGTTAGGGCAGGCGAACACTGAAGCTTTCTTT.

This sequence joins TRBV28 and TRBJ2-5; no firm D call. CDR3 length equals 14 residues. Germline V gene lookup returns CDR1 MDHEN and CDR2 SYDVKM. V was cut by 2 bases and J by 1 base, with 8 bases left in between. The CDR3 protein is CASSLDRTQETQYF. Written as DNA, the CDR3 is TGTGCCAGCAGTTTAGACCGGACCCAAGAGACCCAGTACTTC.

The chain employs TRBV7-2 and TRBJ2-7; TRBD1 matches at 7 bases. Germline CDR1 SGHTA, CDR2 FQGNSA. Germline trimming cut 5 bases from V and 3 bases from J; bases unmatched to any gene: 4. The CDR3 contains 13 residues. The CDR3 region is CASSRDSLYEQYF. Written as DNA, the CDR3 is TGTGCCAGCAGCCGGGACAGCCTCTACGAGCAGTACTTC.

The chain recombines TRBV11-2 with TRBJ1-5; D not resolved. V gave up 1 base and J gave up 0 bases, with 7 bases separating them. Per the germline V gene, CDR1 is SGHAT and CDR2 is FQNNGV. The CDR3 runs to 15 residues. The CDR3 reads CASSLATDSNQPQHF. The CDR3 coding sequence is TGTGCCAGCAGCTTAGCTACGGATAGCAATCAGCCCCAGCATTTT.

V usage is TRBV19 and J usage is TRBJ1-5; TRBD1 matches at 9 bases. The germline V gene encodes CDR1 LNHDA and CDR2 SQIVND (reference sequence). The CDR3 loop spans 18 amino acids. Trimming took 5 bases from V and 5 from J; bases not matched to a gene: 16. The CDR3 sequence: CASSAKAPGTGSHQPQHF. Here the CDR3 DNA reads TGTGCCAGTAGTGCTAAGGCGCCCGGGACAGGGAGTCATCAGCCCCAGCATTTT.

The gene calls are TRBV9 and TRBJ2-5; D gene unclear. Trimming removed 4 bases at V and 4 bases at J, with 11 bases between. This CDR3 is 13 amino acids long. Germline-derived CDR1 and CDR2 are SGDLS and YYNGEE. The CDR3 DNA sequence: TGTGCCAGCAGCAAAGTTTCGGGAGAGACCCAGTACTTC. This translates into CASSKVSGETQYF.

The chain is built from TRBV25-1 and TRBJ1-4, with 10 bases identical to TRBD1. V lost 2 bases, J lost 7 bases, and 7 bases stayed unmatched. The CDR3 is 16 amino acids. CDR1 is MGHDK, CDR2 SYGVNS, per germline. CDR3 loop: CASSEGRRTGGEKLFF. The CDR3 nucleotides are TGTGCCAGCAGTGAAGGGAGAAGGACAGGGGGTGAAAAACTGTTTTTT.